A single sample gave rise to the 30 T cell receptor beta chains below, sequenced in a study of blood T cells in healthy people across ages. A second PCR of about 7 to 12 cycles used a sample-barcoded 5' primer and a J-beta primer mix. From the 5' RACE reads, TCRdb called clonotypes with MiXCR, one entry per CDR3 protein. The sample shows about 1.6 million distinct CDR3 sequences, roughly 32% of them seen only once. Sequencing was performed on blood. Receptors originate from a woman aged 25 to 39 in good health.

This clonotype appeared a few times. In DNA, the CDR3 is TGTGCCAGCAGCCCAGATGGGGCTAACTATGGCTACACCTTC. Its translation is CASSPDGANYGYTF. V and J are TRBV7-2 and TRBJ1-2; D gene unclear. The CDR3 length is 14 residues. V lost 5 bases and J lost 0, with 10 bases in between. Germline V CDR1 and CDR2: SGHTA, FQGNSA. Complete variable domain (other parts from reference TRBV7-2 and TRBJ1-2): GAGVSQSPSNKVTEKGKDVELRCDPISGHTALYWYRQSLGQGLEFLIYFQGNSAPDKSGLPSDRFSAERTGGSVSTLTIQRTQQEDSAVYLCASSPDGANYGYTFGSGTRLTVV.

This clonotype occurred many times. The V call is TRBV13, the J call TRBJ2-1, with D perhaps TRBD2 (6 bases). V was clipped by 2 bases and J by 2 bases, with 10 bases between them. CDR1 is PRHDT and CDR2 is FYEKMQ in the germline V gene (reference sequence). This CDR3 comprises 15 residues. The CDR3 sequence: CASSLNSGAYNEQFF. CDR3 nucleotides: TGTGCCAGCAGCTTAAATAGCGGCGCCTACAATGAGCAGTTCTTC.

This clonotype was detected many times. V is TRBV29-1 and J is TRBJ1-2, with D possibly TRBD1 on 6 matching bases. The CDR3 totals 16 residues. CDR1 and CDR2 (germline): SQVTM, ANQGSEA. Trimming cost V 6 bases and J 4 bases, with 24 bases left between them. The CDR3 DNA reads TGCAGCGTCGTAAGCCCGGGACATCGGCGTGGCTATGGCTACACCTTC. This gives the protein CSVVSPGHRRGYGYTF.

J is TRBJ2-1 and V is TRBV19; TRBD1 matches 8 bases. The CDR3 consists of 15 residues. V shed 4 bases, J shed 4 bases, and the junction held 6 bases outside the gene matches. The germline V gene encodes CDR1 LNHDA and CDR2 SQIVND (reference sequence). DNA of the CDR3: TGTGCCAGTAGTACCGACGACAGGGGTTACAATGAGCAGTTCTTC. Translated: CASSTDDRGYNEQFF. Full variable domain (remainder filled in from reference TRBV19 and TRBJ2-1): DGGITQSPKYLFRKEGQNVTLSCEQNLNHDAMYWYRQDPGQGLRLIYYSQIVNDFQKGDIAEGYSVSREKKESFPLTVTSAQKNPTAFYLCASSTDDRGYNEQFFGPGTRLTVL.

There are a few counts of this clonotype. The rearrangement joins TRBV4-2 to TRBJ2-1; 10 bases are a match to TRBD2. This CDR3 region has 15 residues. With 1 base clipped from V and 7 bases from J, the junction kept 4 bases outside the gene matches. CDR1 and CDR2 from the germline V gene are LGHNA and YNFKEQ. CDR3 sequence reads: CASSQVTSGWNEQFF. Here the CDR3 DNA reads TGTGCCAGCAGCCAAGTGACTAGCGGGTGGAATGAGCAGTTCTTC.

This clonotype was counted between two and nine times. J is TRBJ2-7 and V is TRBV7-6; 11 bases agree with TRBD2. CDR1 and CDR2 (germline): SGHVS, FNYEAQ. V was pared by 6 bases and J by 4 bases, with 8 bases of the junction left unmatched. This CDR3 is built from 15 residues. Here the CDR3 DNA reads TGTGCCAGCAGTCGCCGACTAGCGGGATCTTACGAGCAGTACTTC. Translation gives CASSRRLAGSYEQYF.

The J gene is TRBJ2-3, the V gene TRBV9, with 11 positions matching TRBD2. The CDR3 contains 20 residues. Germline V lookup: CDR1 SGDLS, CDR2 YYNGEE. Trimming cost V 0 bases and J 1 base; bases outside gene matches: 13. The CDR3 sequence is CASSVVGTSGIQPGTDTQYF. The DNA for the CDR3 is TGTGCCAGCAGCGTAGTAGGGACTAGCGGAATCCAGCCGGGCACAGATACGCAGTATTTT. Combining the CDR3 with reference TRBV9 and TRBJ2-3 gives the whole variable domain DSGVTQTPKHLITATGQRVTLRCSPRSGDLSVYWYQQSLDQGLQFLIQYYNGEERAKGNILERFSAQQFPDLHSELNLSSLELGDSALYFCASSVVGTSGIQPGTDTQYFGPGTRLTVL.

This chain joins TRBV5-5 and TRBJ2-5; no clear D gene. From germline, CDR1 is SGHKS and CDR2 YYEKEE (reference sequence). Trimming removed 3 bases at V and 1 base at J, with 13 bases between. This CDR3 is built from 15 residues. The CDR3 sequence: CASSSDPGPQETQYF. CDR3 coding DNA: TGTGCCAGCAGCTCTGACCCCGGTCCCCAAGAGACCCAGTACTTC.

Concerning this clonotype itself: No conserved phenylalanine or tryptophan ends this CDR3, so it is likely a read error. This rearrangement joins TRBV6-4 to TRBJ2-7; maybe TRBD2 (6 bases). CDR1 is MRHNA and CDR2 is SNTAGT in the germline V gene. This CDR3 comprises 17 residues. Deletions cut 2 bases from V and 0 bases from J, with 17 bases between. CDR3 DNA sequence: TGTGCCAGCAGTGACGCGACCCCCGCGGGGAGCTCCTACGAGCAGTACCTC. This translates into CASSDATPAGSSYEQYL.

This clonotype was seen more than once but under ten times. The rearrangement joins TRBV3-1 to TRBJ2-7; D not resolved. Germline lookup yields CDR1 LGHDT and CDR2 YNNKEL (reference sequence). The CDR3 contains 12 residues. Trimming removed 4 bases at V and 7 bases at J, with 11 bases between. This CDR3 is CASSPTGTEQYF. DNA for the CDR3: TGTGCCAGCAGCCCTACCGGAACAGAGCAGTACTTC.

The gene calls are TRBV5-1 and TRBJ2-7; no clear D. The CDR3 has 15 residues. Germline V gene lookup returns CDR1 SGHRS and CDR2 YFSETQ. The V end was cut by 0 bases, the J end by 3 bases, with 13 bases between. The DNA of the CDR3 is TGCGCCAGCAGCTTGGCCGGACGAGACATCTACGAGCAGTACTTC. Encoded protein: CASSLAGRDIYEQYF.

The J gene is TRBJ1-1, the V gene TRBV3-1, with TRBD1 matching over 7 bases. The CDR3 consists of 15 residues. The V segment lost 4 bases and the J segment 0 bases; nucleotides outside the gene matches: 5. Germline V gives CDR1 LGHDT, CDR2 YNNKEL (reference sequence). CDR3 amino acids: CASSRGQLMNTEAFF. The CDR3 coding sequence is TGTGCCAGCAGCCGGGGACAGCTCATGAACACTGAAGCTTTCTTT.

This sequence joins TRBV4-2 and TRBJ2-3, with 13 bases lining up with TRBD2. The CDR3 sequence is 19 residues long. V was pared by 4 bases and J by 0 bases, with 10 bases of the junction left unmatched. Per germline, CDR1 LGHNA and CDR2 YNFKEQ. The CDR3 loop is CASSPELAGGPPSTDTQYF. The CDR3 nucleotides are TGTGCCAGCAGCCCAGAACTAGCGGGGGGGCCCCCTAGCACAGATACGCAGTATTTT.

Comments on this clonotype: The junction shows a germline mismatch at one end, possibly a read error. This rearrangement joins TRBV7-2 to TRBJ2-5; no definite D call. The J call may be wrong; the DNA end is better matched by TRBJ2-7. This CDR3 is 13 amino acids long. Germline V gives CDR1 SGHTA, CDR2 FQGNSA. The CDR3 DNA follows: TGTGCCGGCAGCTTATTCTCTCGCTACGAGCAGTACTTC. Translation: CAGSLFSRYEQYF.

A word on this clonotype: A much larger clone lies a single base off, so this may be a read error. The chain joins TRBV5-5 to TRBJ1-5, with unresolved D. This CDR3 is 14 amino acids long. The V gene lost 3 bases and the J gene lost 7 bases, with 14 bases spanning the gap. CDR1 and CDR2 from the germline V gene are SGHKS and YYEKEE (reference sequence). The CDR3 DNA reads as TGTGCCAGCAGCTGGGCATGGGGTCGCCAGCCCCAGCATTTT. Translating gives CASSWAWGRQPQHF.

This clonotype was picked up a small number of times. This chain uses TRBV24-1 with TRBJ2-3; D is perhaps TRBD2 (5 bases). The germline V and J ends were trimmed by 5 bases and 4 bases, with 9 bases remaining between them. Per the germline V gene, CDR1 is KGHDR and CDR2 is SFDVKD. This CDR3 contains 13 residues. The CDR3 region is CATSGGFPDTQYF. The CDR3 DNA is TGTGCCACCAGTGGAGGGTTCCCAGATACGCAGTATTTT.

Only a few counts were recorded for this clonotype. The chain recombines TRBV30 with TRBJ2-3, with no clear D. CDR3 length equals 11 residues. Germline assignment: CDR1 GTSNPN and CDR2 SVGIG (reference sequence). V was shortened by 0 bases and J by 6 bases, with 4 bases between the two germline ends. CDR3 amino acids: CAWSVSDTQYF. CDR3 nucleotides: TGTGCCTGGAGTGTATCGGATACGCAGTATTTT.

The sample holds many counts of this clonotype. The chain uses TRBV20-1 and TRBJ2-5, with D hard to call. Germline V CDR1 and CDR2: DFQATT, SNEGSKA (reference sequence). V lost 3 bases and J lost 2, with 10 bases in between. The CDR3 has 13 residues. In DNA form, the CDR3 reads TGCAGTGCTAGGGGTTGGGGACAAGAGACCCAGTACTTC. Amino acids: CSARGWGQETQYF.

The J gene is TRBJ2-7, the V gene TRBV7-9; a possible D gene is TRBD1 (5 bases). The CDR3 is 16 amino acids. The germline V and J ends were trimmed by 2 bases and 10 bases, with 24 bases remaining between them. CDR1 and CDR2 from the germline V gene are SEHNR and FQNEAQ (reference sequence). The CDR3 region is CASSLTGLDRQEAQYF. CDR3 in DNA: TGTGCCAGCAGCTTAACGGGTCTAGACAGACAAGAGGCCCAGTACTTC. Full variable domain (remainder filled in from reference TRBV7-9 and TRBJ2-7): DTGVSQNPRHKITKRGQNVTFRCDPISEHNRLYWYRQTLGQGPEFLTYFQNEAQLEKSRLLSDRFSAERPKGSFSTLEIQRTEQGDSAMYLCASSLTGLDRQEAQYFGPGTRLTVT.

This rearrangement joins TRBV9 to TRBJ2-5; TRBD1 aligns across 7 bases. This CDR3 has 15 amino acids. J was trimmed by 8 bases and V by 4 bases; bases with no gene match: 14. The germline V gene has CDR1 SGDLS and CDR2 YYNGEE. The CDR3 bases are TGTGCCAGCAGCTCTGGGACAGAGACGTCTCGAACCCAGTACTTC. Translation: CASSSGTETSRTQYF.

This clonotype was detected a few times. The chain links TRBV4-1 to TRBJ1-3; TRBD1 is a possible D gene (6 bases). Germline CDR1 is MGHRA and CDR2 is YSYEKL. Between the trimmed V and J ends, which lost 4 bases and 2 bases, there was a span of 12 bases. The CDR3 consists of 15 residues. CDR3 in amino acids: CASSPRDTAGNTIYF. CDR3 coding DNA: TGCGCCAGCAGCCCCCGGGACACCGCTGGAAACACCATATATTTT.

This clonotype came up a few times. The chain combines TRBV7-9 with TRBJ2-1, with a weak D call TRBD1 (5 bases). Germline CDR1 reads SEHNR; CDR2 reads FQNEAQ (reference sequence). CDR3 length equals 13 residues. V lost 7 bases, J lost 3 bases, and 10 bases lay in between. The CDR3 sequence is CASKDKNYNEQFF. Here the CDR3 DNA reads TGTGCCAGCAAGGACAAGAACTACAATGAGCAGTTCTTC.

This sequence joins TRBV7-8 and TRBJ2-3, with TRBD2 matching 8 bases. After removal of 1 base from V and 4 bases from J, the junction contained 4 bases not matched to a gene. The germline CDR1 and CDR2 sequences are SGHVS and FQNEAQ. This CDR3 comprises 15 residues. The DNA for the CDR3 is TGTGCCAGCAGCTTAGTCGGGGGGGCCCCAGATACGCAGTATTTT. Translation: CASSLVGGAPDTQYF.

The rearrangement uses TRBV6-2 or TRBV6-3 and TRBJ1-5; D is ambiguous. The V end was cut by 7 bases, the J end by 0 bases, with 13 bases between. CDR1 is MNHEY and CDR2 is SVGEGT in the germline V gene. This CDR3 is 15 amino acids long. CDR3 loop: CASINRPLSNQPQHF. DNA of the CDR3: TGTGCCAGCATTAATAGACCTCTTAGCAATCAGCCCCAGCATTTT.

This clonotype has just a few counts. This chain joins TRBV7-2 and TRBJ1-2, with 9 positions matching TRBD1. CDR3 length: 16 residues. Germline CDR1 SGHTA, CDR2 FQGNSA. V trimming: 3 bases; J trimming: 2 bases; junction bases outside the gene matches: 7. CDR3 nucleotides: TGTGCCAGCAGCTTCGGACAGGGGAATCTAAACTATGGCTACACCTTC. Amino acids: CASSFGQGNLNYGYTF. The full variable domain, in which reference TRBV7-2 and TRBJ1-2 provide the parts outside the CDR3, is GAGVSQSPSNKVTEKGKDVELRCDPISGHTALYWYRQSLGQGLEFLIYFQGNSAPDKSGLPSDRFSAERTGGSVSTLTIQRTQQEDSAVYLCASSFGQGNLNYGYTFGSGTRLTVV.

V is TRBV6-5 and J is TRBJ1-4; unclear D gene. The CDR3 sequence is 15 residues long. Germline CDR1 and CDR2: MNHEY and SVGAGI. Trimming shortened V by 6 bases and J by 10 bases, and 21 bases separated the two germline ends. CDR3 residues: CASSQSGLLNGKLFF. DNA for the CDR3: TGTGCCAGCAGCCAAAGCGGACTCCTCAACGGAAAACTGTTTTTT.

J is TRBJ2-3 and V is TRBV29-1; tentative D call: TRBD2 (6 bases). This CDR3 contains 16 residues. The V end lost 2 bases, the J end lost 4 bases, and 19 bases lay between the germline ends. The V gene's germline CDR1 is SQVTM and CDR2 ANQGSEA. CDR3: CSVERARGGAADTQYF. As DNA, the CDR3 is TGCAGCGTTGAACGCGCCCGGGGCGGGGCTGCAGATACGCAGTATTTT.

The chain uses TRBV29-1 and TRBJ2-1; tentative D call: TRBD2 (6 bases). Between the trimmed V and J ends, which lost 3 bases and 13 bases, there was a span of 25 bases. Germline CDR1 reads SQVTM; CDR2 reads ANQGSEA. The CDR3 totals 15 residues. The DNA of the CDR3 is TGCAGCGTTGATAAGGGGCAAATCCAGGGAGGTGATCAGTTCTTC. Amino acids: CSVDKGQIQGGDQFF.

In this sample, this clonotype turned up once. The chain recombines TRBV24-1 with TRBJ2-1; D might be TRBD1 or TRBD2, each matching 6 bases. Germline values: CDR1 KGHDR, CDR2 SFDVKD. The CDR3 sequence is 16 residues long. The V end lost 4 bases, the J end lost 8 bases, and 20 bases lay between the germline ends. CDR3 DNA: TGTGCCACCAGTGACCCGACCTCGTCCGGGGGCGATGAGCAGTTCTTC. Protein product: CATSDPTSSGGDEQFF.

This clonotype was counted ten times or more. V gene TRBV12-3 or TRBV12-4 combines with J gene TRBJ1-1; 8 bases agree with TRBD1. The CDR3 covers 13 residues. V shed 8 bases and J 5 bases; nucleotides not matched to a gene: 7. CDR3 region: CASGKQGGTEAFF. The CDR3, as DNA: TGTGCCAGCGGGAAACAGGGGGGAACTGAAGCTTTCTTT.